The subject of this entry is one T cell receptor beta chain. This specimen comes from a study of blood T cell repertoires in COVID-19. For the study at large: Researchers got acute and convalescent COVID-19 samples from the United States, Italy and Spain. The cDNA or gDNA used as material had been derived from T cells, B-cell-depleted T cells, or PBMCs.

Per the original data handling: By means of reference gene primer amplification, nucleated cell counts were estimated. Clones were read by immunoSEQ multiplex PCR, and TCRdb kept only the in-frame ones, dropping some. The V and J calls and clone size were taken over from that table, and D and trimming were inferred from the DNA. The sample holds over 150,000 clones, about 87% seen once. This CDR3 region has 15 residues. Trimming took 3 bases from V and 6 from J, leaving 15 bases between them. Germline V lookup: CDR1 LGHNA, CDR2 YSLEER. The chain is built from TRBV4-3 and TRBJ1-5; D possibly corresponds to TRBD1 (5 bases). This TCR came from a woman aged 18-29 years who had recovered from COVID-19. The sequencing sample was made of peripheral blood. CDR3 in DNA: TGCGCCAGCAGCCAGACCTTTTCGGGGGGTCAGCCCCAGCATTTT. Translated: CASSQTFSGGQPQHF.